Listed below are T cell receptor beta chains from one sample, sequenced in a study of blood T cell repertoires in COVID-19. Here immunoSEQ multiplex PCR was the method, and the copy in TCRdb shows in-frame clones only, minus some. Of tens of thousands of clones listed, about 90% were seen once; the top ten hold about 5%. Specimen: peripheral blood. The receptors come from a human donor in a cohort sampled during active COVID-19. Both conserved end residues are part of each CDR3. Size is omitted from some rows. Given values are once, few, many or a class for expanded clones.

abundance	v_gene	j_gene	CDR3aa
NA	TRBV19	TRBJ1-4	CASSAGTGVEKLFF
NA	TRBV7-9	TRBJ1-2	CASSLQGTFYGYTF
NA	TRBV6-5	TRBJ1-1	CASSYWGENTEAFF
NA	TRBV5-1	TRBJ1-2	CASSPYQGGAGGYTF
NA	TRBV6-4	TRBJ1-2	CASSDHSRGSTGYTF
NA	TRBV19	TRBJ2-4	CASSIDSHRDGFIAKNIQYF
NA	TRBV6-2/TRBV6-3	TRBJ1-1	CASSYQQRTLNTEAFF
NA	TRBV6-4	TRBJ1-1	CASNIPGSTQGTEAFF
NA	TRBV10-3	TRBJ1-4	CAISGEDREAEKLFF
NA	TRBV14	TRBJ2-1	CASSSSGGLYNEQFF
NA	TRBV11-2	TRBJ1-1	CASSFGEWSTEAFF
NA	TRBV4-1	TRBJ1-4	CASSRGATNEKLFF
once	TRBV27	TRBJ1-5	CASSLGGGQPQHF
NA	TRBV15	TRBJ1-1	CATSKNMDRGSEAFF
NA	TRBV6-6	TRBJ2-1	CASSRLDIGSYNEQFF
NA	TRBV6-6	TRBJ1-1	CASSYGGRVGSEAFF
NA	TRBV5-1	TRBJ1-2	CASSPQTAQFYGYTF